The rows below give T cell receptor beta chains drawn from one sample of a study of blood T cell repertoires in COVID-19. This table comes from immunoSEQ multiplex PCR, and its TCRdb copy is limited to in-frame clones, with some not included. The table has over 85,000 clones, roughly 90% seen once. Source material: peripheral blood. These receptors all stem from a woman between 45 and 65 years old with COVID-19, enrolled during active disease. The CDR3 runs from the conserved cysteine through the conserved F or W. The order of the fields is clone size, J gene, V gene, D gene, CDR3 protein, CDR3 DNA. The D gene is left open where the match is weak. A row's size may be missing; if present it is once, few, many or a size class.

NA | TRBJ2-1 | TRBV19 | TRBD2 | CASSTGLWGNEQFF | TGTGCCAGTAGTACGGGACTATGGGGGAATGAGCAGTTCTTC
NA | TRBJ1-1 | TRBV4-1 | TRBD1 | CASSPTGGATEAFF | TGCGCCAGCAGCCCGACAGGGGGAGCCACTGAAGCTTTCTTT
NA | TRBJ2-7 | TRBV7-9 | NA | CASGPGESDYEQYF | TGTGCCAGCGGACCAGGGGAATCCGACTACGAGCAGTACTTC
NA | TRBJ2-7 | TRBV4-1 | NA | CASSQFPTQAEEQYF | TGCGCCAGCAGCCAGTTCCCTACACAAGCGGAGGAGCAGTACTTC
NA | TRBJ2-7 | TRBV11-2 | NA | CASSLAQGYEQYF | TGTGCCAGCAGCTTAGCCCAGGGTTACGAGCAGTACTTC
NA | TRBJ2-7 | TRBV10-3 | TRBD1 | CATTTGDFYEQYF | TGTGCCACCACGACAGGGGACTTCTACGAGCAGTACTTC
NA | TRBJ1-2 | TRBV12-3/TRBV12-4 | NA | CASSLSGQYGYTF | TGTGCCAGCAGTTTGAGCGGGCAATATGGCTACACCTTC
NA | TRBJ1-1 | TRBV13 | NA | CASSPDSNTEAFF | TGTGCCAGCAGCCCTGACAGCAACACTGAAGCTTTCTTT
NA | TRBJ1-4 | TRBV7-2 | TRBD1 | CASSIEGTGGPVREKLFF | TGTGCCAGCAGCATAGAGGGGACAGGGGGTCCAGTGCGAGAAAAACTGTTTTTT
NA | TRBJ1-2 | TRBV30 | NA | CAWSAYGGREGGYTF | TGTGCCTGGAGTGCCTATGGGGGCAGGGAAGGTGGCTACACCTTC
NA | TRBJ2-1 | TRBV5-1 | NA | CASSLVTGLIYNEQFF | TGCGCCAGCAGCTTGGTCACGGGTCTCATTTACAATGAGCAGTTCTTC
few | TRBJ2-3 | TRBV15 | NA | CATSSSLDSPSEYF | TGTGCCACCAGCAGCTCATTGGACTCCCCCTCGGAGTATTTT
NA | TRBJ2-2 | TRBV10-2 | TRBD2 | CASREGLAIPNTGELFF | TGCGCCAGCAGGGAGGGACTAGCGATACCGAACACCGGGGAGCTGTTTTTT
NA | TRBJ2-1 | TRBV25-1 | NA | CASSVTGSSYNEQFF | TGTGCCAGCAGTGTCACAGGTTCCTCCTACAATGAGCAGTTCTTC
NA | TRBJ2-2 | TRBV7-2 | TRBD1 | CASSSSRLDRGRTGELFF | TGTGCCAGCAGCTCGAGTCGGCTAGACAGGGGTCGGACCGGGGAGCTGTTTTTT
NA | TRBJ1-3 | TRBV4-1 | TRBD1 | CASSPGQGRSGNTIYF | TGCGCCAGCAGCCCGGGACAGGGTAGGTCTGGAAACACCATATATTTT